A single sample is the source of the 2 T cell receptor beta chains below, sequenced in a study of blood T cell repertoires in COVID-19. Clones were sequenced by immunoSEQ multiplex PCR, and TCRdb holds only the in-frame ones, with some missing. The sample lists 350,000 or so clones, more than 70% seen once, with 1.5% to 2% in the top ten. Sequencing was done on a sample of peripheral blood. These TCRs come from a woman in her twenties or thirties with COVID-19, enrolled during active disease.

The chain joins TRBV2 to TRBJ1-1, with a tentative D call TRBD1 (6 bases). CDR1 and CDR2 from the germline V gene are SNHLY and FYNNEI. V lost 6 bases, J lost 0 bases, and 14 bases lay in between. The CDR3 has 15 residues. In DNA, the CDR3 is TGTGCCAGCAGGGCCCAGCCAGGGGTGAACACTGAAGCTTTCTTT. Translation: CASRAQPGVNTEAFF.

The V and J genes are TRBV6-5 and TRBJ1-6; possible D gene TRBD1, 6 bases. Trimming shortened V by 5 bases and J by 7 bases, and 15 bases separated the two germline ends. The CDR3 consists of 15 residues. The germline V gene encodes CDR1 MNHEY and CDR2 SVGAGI. The CDR3 spells CASSRRGAKNSPLHF. The CDR3 coding sequence is TGTGCCAGCAGTAGACGGGGGGCCAAGAATTCACCCCTCCACTTT.